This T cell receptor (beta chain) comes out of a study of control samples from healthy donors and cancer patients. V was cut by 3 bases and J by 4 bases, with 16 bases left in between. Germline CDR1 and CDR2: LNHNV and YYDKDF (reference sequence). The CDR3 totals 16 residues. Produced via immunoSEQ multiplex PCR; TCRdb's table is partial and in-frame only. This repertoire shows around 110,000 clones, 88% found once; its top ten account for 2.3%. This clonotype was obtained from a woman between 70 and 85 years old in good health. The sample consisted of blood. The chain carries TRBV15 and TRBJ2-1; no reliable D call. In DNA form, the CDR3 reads TGTGCCACCAGCAGGGATCACAATCAGCTATACAATGAGCAGTTCTTC. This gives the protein CATSRDHNQLYNEQFF.